The 3 T cell receptor beta chains below all came from one sample that was sequenced in a study of blood T cell repertoires in COVID-19. Profiling relied on immunoSEQ multiplex PCR, and the TCRdb table lists in-frame clones only, not all of them. Of some 200,000 clones listed, about 84% are singletons. Sample: peripheral blood. The receptors originated from a human donor in a cohort sampled during active COVID-19.

The chain is built from TRBV19 and TRBJ1-1; 7 nucleotides align to TRBD1. The V and J ends lost 8 bases and 6 bases, in that order; junction bases with no gene match: 21. This CDR3 spans 17 amino acids. The germline CDR1 and CDR2 sequences are LNHDA and SQIVND (reference sequence). CDR3 DNA sequence: TGTGCCAGTGTAAAGTCGGGACAGATACGATATCACGCTGAAGCTTTCTTT. It specifies CASVKSGQIRYHAEAFF.

This sequence joins TRBV7-2 and TRBJ1-5; 7 nucleotides match TRBD1. Germline CDR1 SGHTA, CDR2 FQGNSA. This CDR3 contains 16 residues. J gave up 3 bases and V 2 bases, and 7 bases lay outside the gene matches. CDR3 in amino acids: CASSLRAGGINQPQHF. The CDR3 coding sequence is TGTGCCAGCAGCTTAAGGGCAGGGGGAATCAATCAGCCCCAGCATTTT.

This clone came up once. The CDR3 sequence: CASSLSWGAGGQGNTIYF. Written as DNA, the CDR3 is TGTGCCAGCAGCTTATCTTGGGGCGCAGGGGGCCAAGGAAACACCATATATTTT. V and J are TRBV7-2 and TRBJ1-3; 8 bases match TRBD1. Germline V CDR1 and CDR2: SGHTA, FQGNSA. This CDR3 is built from 18 residues. V was clipped by 2 bases and J by 4 bases; unmatched bases: 13.